This T cell receptor (beta chain) was identified during a study of T cells in tumors and immune-related adverse events. This CDR3 has 14 residues. The germline V gene encodes CDR1 MDHEN and CDR2 SYDVKM. The trim removed 6 bases at V and 0 bases at J, leaving 2 bases unmatched. The assay was immunoSEQ multiplex PCR, and TCRdb's table has in-frame clones only and misses some. The data hold more than 10,000 clones, with under 95% observed a single time. The receptor was isolated from a female donor with metastatic renal cell carcinoma. The chain uses TRBV28 and TRBJ1-1; 9 bases align to TRBD1. This material consisted of lymph node tissue, taken from a patient treated with anti-PD-1 therapy. The CDR3 spells CASRGQGMNTEAFF. The CDR3 coding sequence is TGTGCCAGCAGAGGACAGGGGATGAACACTGAAGCTTTCTTT. Based on the CDR3 plus reference TRBV28 and TRBJ1-1, the full variable domain is DVKVTQSSRYLVKRTGEKVFLECVQDMDHENMFWYRQDPGLGLRLIYFSYDVKMKEKGDIPEGYSVSREKKERFSLILESASTNQTSMYLCASRGQGMNTEAFFGQGTRLTVV.